This T cell receptor (beta chain) comes out of a study of shared clonotypes between healthy human individuals. As for the study in general: Plates per donor: three CD4 naive, three CD4 memory, two CD8 naive, one CD8 memory. Study outcomes and limitations: Against clonotypes common to all four donors, non-shared ones had lower generation probabilities. Naive subsets usually exceeded memory subsets in estimated richness.

As to this clone: Its antigen is still unknown.

Several immunoSEQ plates held equal portions of the genomic DNA taken from each subset. Repertoires were generated with immunoSEQ multiplex PCR, while TCRdb's copy carries only in-frame clones and drops some. Altogether roughly 760,000 clones are present, around 67% being singletons, with the ten largest covering 1.5% to 2%. This CDR3 region has 14 residues. Germline V gene lookup returns CDR1 GTSNPN and CDR2 SVGIG (reference sequence). Trimming left V 0 bases short and J 7 bases short, with 13 bases between. The chain has TRBV30 and TRBJ1-5, with D tentatively TRBD1 (5 bases). Material: memory CD4+ T cells sorted from blood. Subset described: CD45RA-negative fraction. The clonotype was recovered from a woman aged 30 to 39 in good health. For the CDR3, the DNA is TGTGCCTGGAGTGTACTAGGGGAAGGACAGCCCCAGCATTTT. This sequence encodes CAWSVLGEGQPQHF.